This T cell receptor beta chain was sequenced during a study of TIL therapy for anti-PD-1-resistant metastatic lung cancer. Overall study context: Patients had a median age of about 50 years (range about 35-85).

Study findings and constraints: After infusion, TIL clonotypes partly replaced peripheral T cells and declined over months.

Time point indicated: pre-treatment sample, taken before nivolumab and TIL therapy. This CDR3 comprises 14 residues. Deletions cut 8 bases from V and 9 bases from J, with 20 bases between. The germline gives CDR1 MNHEY, CDR2 SMNVEV (reference sequence). In the case of this clone: The antigen remains undetermined.

The libraries were made with immunoSEQ v3. Each library reached about 2.1 million read pairs, or roughly 4.5-6.5 million at deep level. Assay: immunoSEQ multiplex PCR; the TCRdb copy retains only in-frame clones and omits some. The sample includes 21,000 or so clones, more than 60% of them seen just once. This specimen was blood, taken at baseline. The gene calls are TRBV27 and TRBJ2-1; the D gene is possibly TRBD1 (6 bases). The TCR was taken from a person between 25 and 80 years old with non-small cell lung cancer. CDR3 protein: CASCGGPPGGEQFF. Written as DNA, the CDR3 is TGTGCCAGCTGTGGGGGCCCCCCTGGAGGTGAGCAGTTCTTC.